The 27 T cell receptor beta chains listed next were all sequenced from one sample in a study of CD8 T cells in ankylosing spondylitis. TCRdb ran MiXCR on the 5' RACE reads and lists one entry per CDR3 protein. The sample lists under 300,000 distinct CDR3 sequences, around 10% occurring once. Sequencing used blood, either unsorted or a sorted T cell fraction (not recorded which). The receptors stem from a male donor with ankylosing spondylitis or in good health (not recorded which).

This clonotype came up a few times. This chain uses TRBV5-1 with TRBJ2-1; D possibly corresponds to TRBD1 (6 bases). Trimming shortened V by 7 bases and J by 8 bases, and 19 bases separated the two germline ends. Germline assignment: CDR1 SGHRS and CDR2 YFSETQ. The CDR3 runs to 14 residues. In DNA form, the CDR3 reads TGCGCCAGCCGCTGGACAGTCCTGAAGGATGAGCAGTTCTTC. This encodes CASRWTVLKDEQFF.

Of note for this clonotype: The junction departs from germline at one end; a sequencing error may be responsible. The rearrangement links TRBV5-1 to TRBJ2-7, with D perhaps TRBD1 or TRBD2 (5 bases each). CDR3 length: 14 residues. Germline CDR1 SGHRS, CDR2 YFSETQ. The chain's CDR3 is CASSSGTETYEQYF. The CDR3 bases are TGTGCCAGCAGCTCCGGGACGGAAACCTACGAGCAGTACTTC. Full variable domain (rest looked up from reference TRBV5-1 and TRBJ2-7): KAGVTQTPRYLIKTRGQQVTLSCSPISGHRSVSWYQQTPGQGLQFLFEYFSETQRNKGNFPGRFSGRQFSNSRSEMNVSTLELGDSALYLCASSSGTETYEQYFGPGTRLTVT.

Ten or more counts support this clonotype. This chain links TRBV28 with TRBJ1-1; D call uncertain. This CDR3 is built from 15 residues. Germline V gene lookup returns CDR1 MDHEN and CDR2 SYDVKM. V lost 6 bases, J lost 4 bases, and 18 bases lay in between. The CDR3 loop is CASSFKPPGSTEAFF. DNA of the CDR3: TGTGCCAGCAGCTTTAAACCCCCGGGGAGCACTGAAGCTTTCTTT.

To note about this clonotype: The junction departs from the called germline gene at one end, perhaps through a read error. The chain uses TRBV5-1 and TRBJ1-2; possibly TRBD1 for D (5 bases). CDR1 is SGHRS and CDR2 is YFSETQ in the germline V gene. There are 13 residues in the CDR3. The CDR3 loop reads CATSLDINYGYTF. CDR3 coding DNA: TGCGCCACCAGCTTGGACATCAACTATGGCTACACCTTC.

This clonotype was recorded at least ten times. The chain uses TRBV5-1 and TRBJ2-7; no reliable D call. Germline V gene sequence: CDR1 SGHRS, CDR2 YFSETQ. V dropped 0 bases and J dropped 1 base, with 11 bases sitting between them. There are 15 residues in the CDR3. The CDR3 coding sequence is TGCGCCAGCAGCTTGGCTTCCTTTATATCCTACGAGCAGTACTTC. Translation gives CASSLASFISYEQYF.

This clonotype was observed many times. CDR3 loop: CATSPDVGGRFDEQFF. The CDR3 DNA sequence: TGTGCCACCAGCCCCGACGTGGGCGGGCGGTTCGATGAGCAGTTCTTC. This chain links TRBV15 with TRBJ2-1, with D possibly TRBD2 on 5 matching bases. The CDR3 has 16 amino acids. With 5 bases removed from V and 8 bases from J, the gap between germline ends came to 22 bases. CDR1 is LNHNV and CDR2 is YYDKDF in the germline V gene (reference sequence). The whole variable domain, remainder taken from reference TRBV15 and TRBJ2-1, is DAMVIQNPRYQVTQFGKPVTLSCSQTLNHNVMYWYQQKSSQAPKLLFHYYDKDFNNEADTPDNFQSRRPNTSFCFLDIRSPGLGDTAMYLCATSPDVGGRFDEQFFGPGTRLTVL.

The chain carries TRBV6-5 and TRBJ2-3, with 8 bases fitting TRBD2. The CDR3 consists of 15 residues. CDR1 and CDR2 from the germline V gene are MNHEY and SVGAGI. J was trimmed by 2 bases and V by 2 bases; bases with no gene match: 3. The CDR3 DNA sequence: TGTGCCAGCAGTTACGGGCGGGAGGCCACAGATACGCAGTATTTT. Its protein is CASSYGREATDTQYF.

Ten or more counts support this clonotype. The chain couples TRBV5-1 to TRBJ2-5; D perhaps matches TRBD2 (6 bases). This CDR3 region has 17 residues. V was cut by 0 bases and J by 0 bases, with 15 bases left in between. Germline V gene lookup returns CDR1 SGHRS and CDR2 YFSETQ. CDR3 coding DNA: TGCGCCAGCAGCTTGGTGGGACTGGACAAGTACCAAGAGACCCAGTACTTC. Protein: CASSLVGLDKYQETQYF.

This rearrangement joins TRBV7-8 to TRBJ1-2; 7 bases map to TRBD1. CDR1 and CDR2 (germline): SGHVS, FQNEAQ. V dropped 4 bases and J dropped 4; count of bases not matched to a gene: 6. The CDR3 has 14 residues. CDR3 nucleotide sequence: TGTGCCAGCAGCTCCCGAACAGGGGTCTATGGCTACACCTTC. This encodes CASSSRTGVYGYTF.

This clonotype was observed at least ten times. The CDR3 DNA is TGTGCCAGCAGTTCGGGGGGCAATAGCAATCAGCCCCAGCATTTT. Amino acid sequence: CASSSGGNSNQPQHF. This rearrangement joins TRBV12-3 or TRBV12-4 to TRBJ1-5; a possible D gene is TRBD1 (6 bases). The CDR3 contains 15 residues. Trimming cost V 4 bases and J 0 bases, with 10 bases left between them.

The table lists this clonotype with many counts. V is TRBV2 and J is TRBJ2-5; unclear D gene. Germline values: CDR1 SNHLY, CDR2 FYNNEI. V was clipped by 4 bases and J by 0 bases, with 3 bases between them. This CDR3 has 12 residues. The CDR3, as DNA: TGTGCCAGCAGTGTTTACCAAGAGACCCAGTACTTC. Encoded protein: CASSVYQETQYF.

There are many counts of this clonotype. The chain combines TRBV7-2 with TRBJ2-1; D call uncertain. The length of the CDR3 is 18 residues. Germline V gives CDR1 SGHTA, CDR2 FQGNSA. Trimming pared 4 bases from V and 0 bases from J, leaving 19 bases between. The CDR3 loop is CASSSTPWSRGSYNEQFF. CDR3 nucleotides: TGTGCCAGCAGCTCGACTCCCTGGTCACGTGGCTCCTACAATGAGCAGTTCTTC.

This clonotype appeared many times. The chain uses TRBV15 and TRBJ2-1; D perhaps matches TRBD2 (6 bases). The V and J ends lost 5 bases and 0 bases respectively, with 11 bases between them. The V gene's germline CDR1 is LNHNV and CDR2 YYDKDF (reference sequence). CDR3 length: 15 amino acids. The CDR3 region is CATSGGIGSYNEQFF. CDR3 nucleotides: TGTGCCACCAGCGGGGGGATCGGCTCCTACAATGAGCAGTTCTTC.

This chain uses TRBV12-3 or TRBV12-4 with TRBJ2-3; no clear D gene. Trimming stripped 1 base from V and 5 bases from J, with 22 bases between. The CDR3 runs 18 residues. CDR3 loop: CASSLVPGPLIRVDTQYF. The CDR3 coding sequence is TGTGCCAGCAGTTTAGTTCCGGGCCCACTCATAAGGGTAGATACGCAGTATTTT.

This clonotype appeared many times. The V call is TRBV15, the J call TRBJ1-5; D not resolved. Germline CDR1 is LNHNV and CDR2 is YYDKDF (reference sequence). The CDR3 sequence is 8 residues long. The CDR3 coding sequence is TGTAGCAATCAGCCCCAGCATTTT. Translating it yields CSNQPQHF.

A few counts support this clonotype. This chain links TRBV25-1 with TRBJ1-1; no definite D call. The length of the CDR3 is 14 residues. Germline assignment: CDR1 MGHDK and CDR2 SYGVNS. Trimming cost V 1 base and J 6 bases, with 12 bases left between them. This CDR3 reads CASSEFGVAAEAFF. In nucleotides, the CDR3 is TGTGCCAGCAGTGAATTCGGTGTGGCGGCTGAAGCTTTCTTT.

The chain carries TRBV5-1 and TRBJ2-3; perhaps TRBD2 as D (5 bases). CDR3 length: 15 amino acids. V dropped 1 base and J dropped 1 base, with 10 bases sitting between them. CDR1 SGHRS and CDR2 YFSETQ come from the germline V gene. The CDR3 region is CASSLPTGGTDTQYF. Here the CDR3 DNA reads TGCGCCAGCAGCTTGCCCACCGGGGGCACAGATACGCAGTATTTT.

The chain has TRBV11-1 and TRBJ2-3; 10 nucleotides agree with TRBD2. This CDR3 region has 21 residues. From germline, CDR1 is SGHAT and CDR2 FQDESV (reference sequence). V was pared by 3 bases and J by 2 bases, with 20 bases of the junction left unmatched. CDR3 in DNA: TGTGCCAGCAGCTTCTTCGGTCCTAGCGGGAGCGGGATGCTCTCCACAGATACGCAGTATTTT. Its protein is CASSFFGPSGSGMLSTDTQYF.

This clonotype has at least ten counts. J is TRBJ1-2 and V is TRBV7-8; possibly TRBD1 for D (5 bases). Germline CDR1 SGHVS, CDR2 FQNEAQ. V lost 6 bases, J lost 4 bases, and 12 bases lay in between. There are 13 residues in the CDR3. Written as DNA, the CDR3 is TGTGCCAGCAGGGGGGGTTTTGGCTATGGCTACACCTTC. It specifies CASRGGFGYGYTF.

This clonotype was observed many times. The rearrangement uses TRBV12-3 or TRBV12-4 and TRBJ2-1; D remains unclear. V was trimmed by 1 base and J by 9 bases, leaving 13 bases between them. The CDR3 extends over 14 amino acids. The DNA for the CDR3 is TGTGCCAGCAGTTTAGGAGGCTGGCCCGGTGAGCAGTTCTTC. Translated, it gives CASSLGGWPGEQFF.

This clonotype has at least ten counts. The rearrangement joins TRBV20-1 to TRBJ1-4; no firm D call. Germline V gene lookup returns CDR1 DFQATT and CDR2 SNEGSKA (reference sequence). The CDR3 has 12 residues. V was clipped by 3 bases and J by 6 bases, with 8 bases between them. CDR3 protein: CSARGNDEKLFF. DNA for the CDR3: TGCAGTGCTAGGGGGAACGATGAAAAACTGTTTTTT.

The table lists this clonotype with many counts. In DNA form, the CDR3 reads TGCGCCAGCAGCTTGGCTAGCGGGAGTTTAAGTGAGCAGTTCTTC. It yields the protein CASSLASGSLSEQFF. The chain has TRBV5-1 and TRBJ2-1, with 10 bases lining up with TRBD2. Germline loops: CDR1 SGHRS, CDR2 YFSETQ. The CDR3 sequence is 15 residues long. J gave up 9 bases and V 0 bases, and 6 bases lay outside the gene matches.

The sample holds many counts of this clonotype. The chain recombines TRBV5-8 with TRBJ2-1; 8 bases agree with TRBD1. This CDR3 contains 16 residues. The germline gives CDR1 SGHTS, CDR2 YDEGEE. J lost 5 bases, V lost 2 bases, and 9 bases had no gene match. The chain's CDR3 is CASSFETGVSHNEQFF. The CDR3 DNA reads TGTGCCAGCAGCTTCGAGACAGGGGTTTCCCACAATGAGCAGTTCTTC.

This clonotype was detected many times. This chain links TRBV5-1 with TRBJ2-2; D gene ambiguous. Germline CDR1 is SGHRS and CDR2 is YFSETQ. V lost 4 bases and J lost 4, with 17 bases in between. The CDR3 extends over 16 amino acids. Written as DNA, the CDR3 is TGCGCCAGCAGCGCGACCGGGTCCTATCCCACCGGGGAGCTGTTTTTT. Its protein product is CASSATGSYPTGELFF.

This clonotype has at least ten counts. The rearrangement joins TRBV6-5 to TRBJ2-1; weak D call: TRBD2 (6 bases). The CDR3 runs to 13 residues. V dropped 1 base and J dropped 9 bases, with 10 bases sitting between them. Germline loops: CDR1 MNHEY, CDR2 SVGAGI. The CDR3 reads CASSYLGGSEQFF. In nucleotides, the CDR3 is TGTGCCAGCAGTTACTTGGGGGGTTCTGAGCAGTTCTTC.

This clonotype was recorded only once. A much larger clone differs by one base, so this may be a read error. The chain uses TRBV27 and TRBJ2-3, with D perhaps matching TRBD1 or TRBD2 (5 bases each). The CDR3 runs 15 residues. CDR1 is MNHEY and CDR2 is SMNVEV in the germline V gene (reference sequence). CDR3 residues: CASRSMGDEVVTHYF. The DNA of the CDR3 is TGTGCCAGCAGATCGATGGGGGATGAAGTGGTTACGCATTATTTT.

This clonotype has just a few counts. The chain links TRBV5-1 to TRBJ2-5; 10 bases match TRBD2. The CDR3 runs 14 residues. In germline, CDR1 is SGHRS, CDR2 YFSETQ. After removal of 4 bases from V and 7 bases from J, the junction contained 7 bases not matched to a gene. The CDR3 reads CASSPSGGGWTQYF. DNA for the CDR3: TGCGCCAGCAGCCCTAGCGGGGGAGGATGGACCCAGTACTTC.